This T cell receptor beta chain was profiled in a study of cytomegalovirus exposure and HLA in healthy donors. The J segment lost 5 bases and the V segment lost 5 bases, leaving 9 bases of the junction unmatched. Germline CDR1 reads MNHNY; CDR2 reads SVGAGI (reference sequence). CDR3 length equals 15 residues. Method: immunoSEQ multiplex PCR; TCRdb's copy keeps in-frame clones and lacks some. The repertoire holds around 60,000 clones, with 90% to 97% as singletons. This sequence was found in a woman aged 18-29 years in good health and CMV-seronegative. The rearrangement joins TRBV6-6 to TRBJ1-5, with 7 bases fitting TRBD1. Sequences were obtained from PBMCs. The CDR3 sequence is CASSTAGQGDQPQHF. The CDR3 coding sequence is TGTGCCAGCAGTACCGCCGGGCAGGGGGATCAGCCCCAGCATTTT.